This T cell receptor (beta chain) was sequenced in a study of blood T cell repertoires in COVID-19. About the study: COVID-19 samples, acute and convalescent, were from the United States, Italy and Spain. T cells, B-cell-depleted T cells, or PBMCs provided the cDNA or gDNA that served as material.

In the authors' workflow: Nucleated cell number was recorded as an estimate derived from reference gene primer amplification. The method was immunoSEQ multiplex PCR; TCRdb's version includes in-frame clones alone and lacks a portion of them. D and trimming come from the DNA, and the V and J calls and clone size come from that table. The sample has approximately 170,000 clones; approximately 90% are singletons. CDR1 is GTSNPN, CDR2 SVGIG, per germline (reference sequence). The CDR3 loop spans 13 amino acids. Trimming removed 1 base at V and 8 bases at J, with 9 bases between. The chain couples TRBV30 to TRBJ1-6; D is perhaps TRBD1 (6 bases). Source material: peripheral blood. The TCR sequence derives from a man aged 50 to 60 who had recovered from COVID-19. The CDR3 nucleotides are TGTGCCTGGAGTGAGGGGGGGGATTCACCCCTCCACTTT. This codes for CAWSEGGDSPLHF.